This passage covers 5 T cell receptor beta chains from one sample sequenced in a study of cytomegalovirus exposure and HLA in healthy donors. Amplification used 60 Vbeta primers and 13 Jbeta primers. The repertoire was sequenced with immunoSEQ multiplex PCR; TCRdb's copy has only in-frame clones and lacks some. The repertoire holds some 130,000 clones, with 77% as singletons. Sequences were obtained from PBMCs. The receptors originated from a male donor in good health and CMV-seropositive.

J is TRBJ2-3 and V is TRBV6-1; TRBD2 matches 8 bases. The V and J ends lost 5 bases and 2 bases, in that order; junction bases with no gene match: 3. CDR1 is MNHNS and CDR2 is SASEGT in the germline V gene. This CDR3 has 14 residues. CDR3 DNA: TGTGCCAGCAGTCGGGGGGGGTTCACAGATACGCAGTATTTT. Translation gives CASSRGGFTDTQYF.

CDR3 DNA sequence: TGTGCCAGCAGTAGAGGCGTCCGAGGGACTGAAGCTTTCTTT. Translation: CASSRGVRGTEAFF. The chain uses TRBV7-8 and TRBJ1-1; D not resolved. Deletions cut 6 bases from V and 5 bases from J, with 16 bases between. Germline CDR1 is SGHVS and CDR2 is FQNEAQ. The length of the CDR3 is 14 residues.

The V call is TRBV6-1, the J call TRBJ1-5, with D hard to call. Looked up from germline, CDR1 is MNHNS and CDR2 is SASEGT. The CDR3 has 15 amino acids. The V and J ends lost 0 bases and 4 bases respectively, with 10 bases between them. The CDR3 nucleotides are TGTGCCAGCAGTGAAGCTGGCGGAGTAAATCAGCCCCAGCATTTT. Its translation is CASSEAGGVNQPQHF.

V and J are TRBV28 and TRBJ2-3; no firm D call. Trimming took off 2 bases at V and 2 bases at J, with 11 bases between the two ends. The germline V gene has CDR1 MDHEN and CDR2 SYDVKM. The CDR3 covers 15 residues. CDR3 sequence: CASSLEYSSTDTQYF. The CDR3, as DNA: TGTGCCAGCAGTTTAGAGTACAGTTCCACAGATACGCAGTATTTT.

V is TRBV20-1 and J is TRBJ1-2, with a possible D match to TRBD1 (5 bases). The CDR3 is 11 amino acids. V lost 8 bases to trimming and J lost 5 bases, with 12 bases between them. Germline-derived CDR1 and CDR2 are DFQATT and SNEGSKA (reference sequence). The CDR3 region has the DNA TGCAGTACAGCAGGGATGTATGGCTACACCTTC. This gives the protein CSTAGMYGYTF.